What follows are 10 T cell receptor beta chains derived from one specimen sequenced in a study of T cells expressing NK-cell markers. TCRdb reprocessed the 5' RACE reads; each CDR3 protein has one entry and no DNA is given. Recorded for this sample: 400,000 or so distinct CDR3 sequences. The sequenced sample consisted of blood T cells: a sorted CD56 or NKG2C T cell subset, CD4+ or CD8+ T cells, or bulk PBMC T cells (not recorded which). These receptors all stem from a woman between 45 and 65 years old in good health.

The CDR3 sequence is CASSPIRGRDNQPQHF. The chain uses TRBV12-3 or TRBV12-4 and TRBJ1-5; with no DNA, the TCRdb D assignment of TRBD1 cannot be verified. This CDR3 has 16 residues.

The gene calls are TRBV2 and TRBJ2-1; TCRdb returns TRBD2, unconfirmable since there is no DNA. CDR1 and CDR2 (germline): SNHLY, FYNNEI. CDR3 length equals 18 residues. Here the CDR3 reads CASAGLAGGLSSYNEQFF.

V and J are TRBV20-1 and TRBJ2-7; TCRdb proposes TRBD1, but this gene call is untestable without DNA. Germline CDR1 reads DFQATT; CDR2 reads SNEGSKA (reference sequence). The CDR3 is made up of 13 amino acids. CDR3 in amino acids: CSARGQGAIRQYF.

The chain is built from TRBV20-1 and TRBJ2-3; TCRdb's D call of TRBD2 is untestable without DNA. The CDR3 is 13 amino acids. The germline gives CDR1 DFQATT, CDR2 SNEGSKA (reference sequence). CDR3 sequence: CSARRREVDTQYF.

The chain uses TRBV6-1 and TRBJ2-1. Germline V gene lookup returns CDR1 MNHNS and CDR2 SASEGT. The CDR3 totals 13 residues. CDR3 region: CASNQRAYNEQFF.

This chain links TRBV7-2 with TRBJ2-1; no DNA is available, so the TRBD2 call from TCRdb remains unchecked. The CDR3 runs 13 residues. Germline lookup yields CDR1 SGHTA and CDR2 FQGNSA. The CDR3 region is CASRADPYNEQFF.

The genes are TRBV12-3 or TRBV12-4 and TRBJ2-7; no DNA is available, so the TRBD1 call from TCRdb remains unchecked. The CDR3 spans 14 residues. CDR3: CASRGTGEGYEQYF.

CDR3 residues: CASSSASGRALAQFF. The gene calls are TRBV12-3 or TRBV12-4 and TRBJ2-1; checking the TCRdb D call of TRBD2 is not possible without DNA. CDR3 length equals 15 residues.

The rearrangement uses TRBV6-6 and TRBJ1-1; TCRdb picks TRBD1, but there is no DNA to check that call. CDR1 and CDR2 from the germline V gene are MNHNY and SVGAGI (reference sequence). The CDR3 consists of 11 residues. The chain's CDR3 is CASGAGDEAFF.

J is TRBJ2-2 and V is TRBV12-3 or TRBV12-4. The CDR3 has 13 amino acids. The CDR3: CASSFSGGGELFF.